This T cell receptor (beta chain) came from a study of cytomegalovirus exposure and HLA in healthy donors. Concerning this clone: Its antigen is unknown.

General observations from the study: TCR beta V- and J-gene trimming was later associated with a missense DCLRE1C variant. Researchers reported from a later analysis that most CMV-associated TCR beta chains appeared HLA-restricted. Roughly even sequencing depth across donors was the assumption behind the presence/absence analyses.

The CDR3 extends over 16 amino acids. Per the germline V gene, CDR1 is SGDLS and CDR2 is YYNGEE. V was pared by 4 bases and J by 3 bases, with 17 bases between. Vbeta (60) and Jbeta (13) primers were used in the PCR. TCRdb's table, derived via immunoSEQ multiplex PCR, lists solely in-frame clones and lacks some. The table lists approximately 75,000 clones, with roughly 0.89% in the top ten. The sequenced material came from PBMCs. The TCR sequence derives from a boy aged 5-17 years in good health and CMV-seronegative. This rearrangement joins TRBV9 to TRBJ1-3; D not resolved. In DNA form, the CDR3 reads TGTGCCAGCAGCCCGGTGAATTCCGCCCTTGGAAACACCATATATTTT. It translates to CASSPVNSALGNTIYF.